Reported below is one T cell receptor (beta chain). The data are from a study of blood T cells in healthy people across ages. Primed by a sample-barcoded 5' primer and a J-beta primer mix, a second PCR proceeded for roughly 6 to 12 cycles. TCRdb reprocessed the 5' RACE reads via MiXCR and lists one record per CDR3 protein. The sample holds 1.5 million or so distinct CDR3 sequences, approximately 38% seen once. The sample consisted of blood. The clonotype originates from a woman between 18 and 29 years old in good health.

The CDR3 spells CASSQAGTAYTEAFF. DNA for the CDR3: TGTGCCAGCAGCCAGGCCGGGACAGCCTACACTGAAGCTTTCTTT. The rearrangement links TRBV28 to TRBJ1-1; TRBD1 matches at 7 bases. V was clipped by 6 bases and J by 3 bases; unmatched bases: 10. Germline values: CDR1 MDHEN, CDR2 SYDVKM. CDR3 size: 15 residues.